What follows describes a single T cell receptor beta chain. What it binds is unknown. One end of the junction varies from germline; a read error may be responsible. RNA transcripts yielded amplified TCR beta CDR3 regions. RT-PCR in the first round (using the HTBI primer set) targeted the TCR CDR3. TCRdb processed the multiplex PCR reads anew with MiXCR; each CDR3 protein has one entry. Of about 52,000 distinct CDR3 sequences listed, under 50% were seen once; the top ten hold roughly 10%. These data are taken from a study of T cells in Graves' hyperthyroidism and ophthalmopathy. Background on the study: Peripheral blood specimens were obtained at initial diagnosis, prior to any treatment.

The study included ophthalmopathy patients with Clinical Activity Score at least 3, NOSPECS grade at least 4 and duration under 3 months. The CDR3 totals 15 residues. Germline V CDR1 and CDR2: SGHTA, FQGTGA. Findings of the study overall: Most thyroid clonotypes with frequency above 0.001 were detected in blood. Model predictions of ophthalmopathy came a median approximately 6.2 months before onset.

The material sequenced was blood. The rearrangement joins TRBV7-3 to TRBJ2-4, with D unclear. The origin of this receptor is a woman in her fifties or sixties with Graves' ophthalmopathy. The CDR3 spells CASSRTLDPSNIQYF. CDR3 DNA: TGCGCCAGCAGCCGGACCCTCGATCCTAGTAACATTCAGTACTTC. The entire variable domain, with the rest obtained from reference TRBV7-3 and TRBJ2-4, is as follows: GAGVSQTPSNKVTEKGKYVELRCDPISGHTALYWYRQSLGQGPEFLIYFQGTGAADDSGLPNDRFFAVRPEGSVSTLKIQRTERGDSAVYLCASSRTLDPSNIQYFGAGTRLSVL.